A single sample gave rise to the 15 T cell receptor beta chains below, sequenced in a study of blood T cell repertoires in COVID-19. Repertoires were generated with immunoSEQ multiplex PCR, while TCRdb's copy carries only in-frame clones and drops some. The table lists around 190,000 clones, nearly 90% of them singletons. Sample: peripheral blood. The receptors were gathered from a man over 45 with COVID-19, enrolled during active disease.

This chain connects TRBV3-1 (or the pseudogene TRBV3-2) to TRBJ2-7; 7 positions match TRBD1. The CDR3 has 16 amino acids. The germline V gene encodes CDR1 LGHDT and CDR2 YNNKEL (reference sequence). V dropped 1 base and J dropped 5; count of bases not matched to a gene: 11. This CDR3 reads CASSQGRWDSGHEQYF. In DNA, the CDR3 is TGTGCCAGCAGCCAAGGTAGGTGGGACAGCGGCCACGAGCAGTACTTC.

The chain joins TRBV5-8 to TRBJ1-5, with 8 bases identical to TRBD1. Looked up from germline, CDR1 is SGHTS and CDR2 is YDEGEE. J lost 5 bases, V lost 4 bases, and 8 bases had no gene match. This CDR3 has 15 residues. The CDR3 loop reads CASSPGQGVDQPQHF. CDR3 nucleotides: TGTGCCAGCAGCCCAGGACAGGGTGTGGATCAGCCCCAGCATTTT.

The CDR3 nucleotides read TGCGCCAGCAGCTTGTCCGTCGGGACAGGGGGTTTTGGAGAGCAGTACTTC. It encodes CASSLSVGTGGFGEQYF. The chain couples TRBV5-1 to TRBJ2-7, with 11 bases lining up with TRBD1. Germline trimming cut 1 base from V and 7 bases from J; bases unmatched to any gene: 13. This CDR3 comprises 17 residues. Germline V gives CDR1 SGHRS, CDR2 YFSETQ.

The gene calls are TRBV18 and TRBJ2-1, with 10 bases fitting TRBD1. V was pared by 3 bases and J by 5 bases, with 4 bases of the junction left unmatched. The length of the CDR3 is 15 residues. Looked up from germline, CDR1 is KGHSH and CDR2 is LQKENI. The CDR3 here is CASSPLGTGDNEQFF. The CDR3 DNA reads TGTGCCAGCTCACCTCTCGGGACAGGGGACAATGAGCAGTTCTTC.

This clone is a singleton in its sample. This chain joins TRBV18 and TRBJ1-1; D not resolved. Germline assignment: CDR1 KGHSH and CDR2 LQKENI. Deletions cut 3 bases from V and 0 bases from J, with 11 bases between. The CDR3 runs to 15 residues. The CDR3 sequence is CASSPSEVMNTEAFF. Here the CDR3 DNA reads TGTGCCAGCTCACCTTCTGAGGTCATGAACACTGAAGCTTTCTTT. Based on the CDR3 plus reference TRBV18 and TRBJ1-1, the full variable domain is NAGVMQNPRHLVRRRGQEARLRCSPMKGHSHVYWYRQLPEEGLKFMVYLQKENIIDESGMPKERFSAEFPKEGPSILRIQQVVRGDSAAYFCASSPSEVMNTEAFFGQGTRLTVV.

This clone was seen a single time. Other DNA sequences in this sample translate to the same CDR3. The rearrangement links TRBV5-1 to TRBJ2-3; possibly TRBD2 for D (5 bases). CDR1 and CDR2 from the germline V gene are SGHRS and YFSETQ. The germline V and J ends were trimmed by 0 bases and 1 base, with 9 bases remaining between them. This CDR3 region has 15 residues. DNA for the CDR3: TGCGCCAGCAGCTTGGGAGGGATAGGCACAGATACGCAGTATTTT. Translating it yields CASSLGGIGTDTQYF.

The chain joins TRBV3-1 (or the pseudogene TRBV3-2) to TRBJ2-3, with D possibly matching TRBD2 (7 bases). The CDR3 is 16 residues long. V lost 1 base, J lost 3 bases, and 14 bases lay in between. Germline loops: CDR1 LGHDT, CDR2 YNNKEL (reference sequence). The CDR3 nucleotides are TGTGCCAGCAGCCAAGCGGGGGGCTTGTGGACAGATACGCAGTATTTT. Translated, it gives CASSQAGGLWTDTQYF.

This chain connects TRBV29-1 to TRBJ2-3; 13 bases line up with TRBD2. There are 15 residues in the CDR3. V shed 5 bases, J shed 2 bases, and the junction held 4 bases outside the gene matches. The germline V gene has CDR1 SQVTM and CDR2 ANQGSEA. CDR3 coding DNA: TGCAGCGTTCAGGGGACTAGCGGGATCACAGATACGCAGTATTTT. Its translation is CSVQGTSGITDTQYF.

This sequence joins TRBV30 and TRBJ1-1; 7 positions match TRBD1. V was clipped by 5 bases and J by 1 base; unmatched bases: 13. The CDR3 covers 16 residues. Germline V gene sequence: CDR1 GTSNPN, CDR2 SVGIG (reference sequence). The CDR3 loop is CAWYLTGAPRNTEAFF. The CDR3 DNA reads TGTGCCTGGTATTTAACAGGGGCCCCCCGGAACACTGAAGCTTTCTTT.

The CDR3 here is CASSVGGKEGTQYF. The CDR3, as DNA: TGTGCCAGCAGCGTAGGGGGCAAAGAAGGGACCCAGTACTTC. This chain uses TRBV9 with TRBJ2-5; D possibly corresponds to TRBD1 (5 bases). Trimming removed 0 bases at V and 7 bases at J, with 13 bases between. CDR1 and CDR2 (germline): SGDLS, YYNGEE. This CDR3 region has 14 residues.

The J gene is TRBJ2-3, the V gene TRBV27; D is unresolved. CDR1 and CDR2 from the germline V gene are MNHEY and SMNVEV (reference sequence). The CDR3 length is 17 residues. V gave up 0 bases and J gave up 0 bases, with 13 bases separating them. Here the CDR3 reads CASSLSPVSGSTDTQYF. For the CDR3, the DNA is TGTGCCAGCAGTTTATCCCCCGTATCGGGTAGCACAGATACGCAGTATTTT.

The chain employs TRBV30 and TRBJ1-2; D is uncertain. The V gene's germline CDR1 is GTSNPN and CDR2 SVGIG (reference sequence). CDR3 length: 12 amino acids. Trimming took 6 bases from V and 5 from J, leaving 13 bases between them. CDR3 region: CACDREKYGYTF. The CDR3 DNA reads TGTGCCTGCGACCGGGAGAAATATGGCTACACCTTC.

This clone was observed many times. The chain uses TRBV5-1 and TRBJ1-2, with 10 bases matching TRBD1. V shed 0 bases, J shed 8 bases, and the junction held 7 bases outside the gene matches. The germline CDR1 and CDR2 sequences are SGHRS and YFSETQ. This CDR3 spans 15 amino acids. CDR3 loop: CASSLELTGGKGYTF. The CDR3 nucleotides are TGCGCCAGCAGCTTGGAATTGACAGGGGGCAAAGGCTACACCTTC. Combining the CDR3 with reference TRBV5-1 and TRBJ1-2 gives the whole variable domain KAGVTQTPRYLIKTRGQQVTLSCSPISGHRSVSWYQQTPGQGLQFLFEYFSETQRNKGNFPGRFSGRQFSNSRSEMNVSTLELGDSALYLCASSLELTGGKGYTFGSGTRLTVV.

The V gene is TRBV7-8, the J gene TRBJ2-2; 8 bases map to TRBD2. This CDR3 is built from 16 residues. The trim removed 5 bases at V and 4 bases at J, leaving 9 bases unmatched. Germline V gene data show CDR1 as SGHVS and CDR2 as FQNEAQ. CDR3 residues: CASSAPKRGSTGELFF. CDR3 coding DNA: TGTGCCAGCAGCGCGCCCAAGCGGGGGAGCACCGGGGAGCTGTTTTTT.

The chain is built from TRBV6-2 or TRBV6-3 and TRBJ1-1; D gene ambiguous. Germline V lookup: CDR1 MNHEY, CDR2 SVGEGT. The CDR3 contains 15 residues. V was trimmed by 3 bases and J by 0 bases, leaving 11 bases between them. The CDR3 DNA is TGTGCCAGCAGTTATTTGGAGGGCATGAACACTGAAGCTTTCTTT. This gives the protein CASSYLEGMNTEAFF.